The sequence of this T cell receptor beta chain was determined in a study of blood T cell repertoires in COVID-19 (dated by TCRdb to 2020 to 2022). Background for the entire study: The collaborator samples originated in the United States, Italy and Spain and spanned the acute and convalescent phases of COVID-19. The material from the prospective study consisted of cDNA or gDNA derived from T cells, B-cell-depleted T cells, or PBMCs. The dataset comprised deeply sampled blood TCRbeta repertoires from subjects exposed to, actively infected with, or recovered from COVID-19. A freely available public database, intended as a resource for researchers studying the immune response to SARS-CoV-2, is where the repertoires were released. Samples came from the ongoing ImmuneRACE study (first 160 participants) plus 1,254 subjects from 6 global collaborators. A de-identified subject ID, COVID-19 status, age in years and sex were almost always included in the sample metadata. Where available, HLA class I and class II types were obtained from metadata supplied by the sample provider rather than from assay-based typing. The full study reports these points: The quantity of clinical and demographic metadata differed by source and by participant and was supplied without curation.

TCRbeta CDR3 regions were amplified from genomic DNA using the immunoSEQ Assay, a bias-controlled multiplex PCR. For the original study's pipeline: Within the assay, amplification of reference gene primers was used to estimate how many nucleated cells each sample contained. To quantify the absolute abundance of each unique TCRbeta CDR3 rearrangement, sequence reads were collapsed and filtered. For each sample, productive Simpson clonality was calculated as the square root of Simpson's diversity index across productive rearrangements. The immuneACCESS repertoire file appears here via TCRdb, limited to in-frame rearrangements. These files lack a portion of the clones; in checked studies, under half of the deficit traces to unresolved V genes, and the cause of the others is not known. V and J calls and clone size are as listed in that table; D and trimming were resolved from the DNA. This sample is represented by tens of thousands of clones; about 84% of them were singletons. Of the sample, roughly 15% is held by the ten largest clones.

About this clone itself: Its antigen remains unidentified. No base-level quality is on record; no much larger clone is a single base apart.

Collaborating institutions collected whole blood in K2EDTA tubes following their own protocols. Collaborator samples were shipped for TCRbeta analysis as frozen whole blood, isolated PBMCs, or DNA extracted from either sample type. Trimming takes 4 bases from V and 5 bases from J, and the germline ends sit 12 bases apart. The germline V gene (reference sequence) provides CDR1 MNHNY and CDR2 SVGAGI. From its cysteine to its valine, the CDR3 spans 13 amino acids. The kept DNA is CDR3 alone, 39 bases in frame from the first base. The clonotype originates from a woman in her 70s with acute or convalescent COVID-19. The sequence links TRBV6-6 to TRBJ2-7; the D gene assignment is ambiguous. Sequenced: peripheral blood. This receptor has the CDR3 CASSSTAGDEQYV. The sequenced DNA: TGTGCCAGCAGTTCGACCGCAGGTGACGAGCAGTACGTC.